A few counts support the clone carrying this T cell receptor (beta chain). The antigen is unknown. The CDR3 loop spans 14 amino acids. The J segment lost 5 bases and the V segment lost 3 bases, leaving 6 bases of the junction unmatched. Germline V gene data show CDR1 as SGHRS and CDR2 as YFSETQ. TCRdb called the 5' RACE reads again in MiXCR, with one record for every CDR3 protein. In the table there are approximately 300,000 distinct CDR3 sequences, 15% of which are singletons. These data are taken from a study of T-cell memory formation after mild COVID-19. General observations from the study: CM and EM subsets held most contracting CD4+ clones; EMRA held CD8+ ones.

The chain combines TRBV5-1 with TRBJ2-5; 8 nucleotides line up with TRBD2. The receptor comes from a man in his late teens or twenties who had mild COVID-19 (a few samples of this study predate the infection). Cell type and time point are not known. Sequencing was carried out using PBMCs or a T cell subset sorted from them (not recorded which). CDR3 sequence (DNA): TGCGCCAGCAGCTCGACGGGGGGGCGGGAGACCCAGTACTTC. Protein product: CASSSTGGRETQYF.